Listed below are T cell receptor beta chains from one sample, sequenced in a study of CD8 T cells in cerebrospinal fluid in Alzheimer's disease. TCRdb processed the 10x single-cell sequencing reads again and assigns one entry to each CDR3 protein, with no DNA. The listing contains roughly 1,700 distinct CDR3 sequences. Sequenced sample: cerebrospinal fluid. Receptor source: a human donor with mild cognitive impairment. Each CDR3 is given with its conserved first and last residue. Fields, in order: clone size, J gene, V gene, CDR3 length, CDR3 protein. Size tells how often a clone was seen (once, few, many) or the class of an expanded clone, and some rows leave it out.

>medium-sized|TRBJ2-7|TRBV19|13
CASSQGEGYEQYF
>-|TRBJ2-3|TRBV7-2|13
CASSSLVTDTQYF
>medium-sized|TRBJ1-5|TRBV20-1|13
CSAREAGVQPQHF
>-|TRBJ2-7|TRBV5-1|13
CASSVGRAYEQYF
>large|TRBJ2-7|TRBV20-1|14
CSAREREMDREQYF
>-|TRBJ2-1|TRBV28|11
CASRKPNEQFF
>-|TRBJ2-1|TRBV6-2/TRBV6-3|16
CASSSALGQGNNEQFF
>medium-sized|TRBJ2-3|TRBV12-5|14
CASGSTSGGDTQYF
>-|TRBJ2-3|TRBV11-2|15
CASSLDRGSTDTQYF
>medium-sized|TRBJ1-1|TRBV28|11
CASGRNTEAFF
>large|TRBJ2-3|TRBV7-2|12
CASSLTLNTQYF
>medium-sized|TRBJ2-5|TRBV3-1|14
CASSQNRAEETQYF
>medium-sized|TRBJ2-2|TRBV9|15
CASSEGRRIRGELFF
>medium-sized|TRBJ1-5|TRBV6-1|13
CASSERFNQPQHF
>-|TRBJ1-6|TRBV15|16
CATSRDLTGGGSPLHF
>large|TRBJ1-6|TRBV28|14
CASSLWQYGSPLHF
>-|TRBJ2-3|TRBV10-3|14
CAISDPRDSYTQYF
>medium-sized|TRBJ2-2|TRBV5-1|15
CASSAGLAATGELFF
>medium-sized|TRBJ1-5|TRBV29-1|13
CSVLTGGGQPQHF
>large|TRBJ2-4|TRBV28|16
CASSFWAGPRENIQYF
>medium-sized|TRBJ2-7|TRBV12-3/TRBV12-4|11
CASILSYEQYF
>-|TRBJ1-3|TRBV27|14
CASSLQNSGNTIYF
>-|TRBJ2-4|TRBV21-1|13
CASSPGSKNIQYF
>-|TRBJ2-2|TRBV6-1|18
CASSEALAGGANTGELFF